This TCR beta chain was observed in a study of blood T cell repertoires in COVID-19. Repertoires were generated with immunoSEQ multiplex PCR, while TCRdb's copy carries only in-frame clones and drops some. Of roughly 380,000 clones in the sample, less than 90% were seen once. The V gene's germline CDR1 is SGHKS and CDR2 YYEKEE (reference sequence). This CDR3 is 15 amino acids long. Deletions cut 0 bases from V and 7 bases from J, with 11 bases between. The sequenced material came from PBMCs or T cells enriched from blood (not recorded which). The rearrangement joins TRBV5-5 to TRBJ1-6; D not resolved. This TCR was recovered from a woman aged 25-40 years who had recovered from COVID-19. CDR3 sequence reads: CASSLERNSNSPLHF. The CDR3 nucleotides read TGTGCCAGCAGCTTGGAAAGAAACAGCAATTCACCCCTCCACTTT. The whole variable domain, remainder taken from reference TRBV5-5 and TRBJ1-6, is DAGVTQSPTHLIKTRGQQVTLRCSPISGHKSVSWYQQVLGQGPQFIFQYYEKEERGRGNFPDRFSARQFPNYSSELNVNALLLGDSALYLCASSLERNSNSPLHFGNGTRLTVT.